This T cell receptor (beta chain) emerged from a study of Ad26.COV2.S vaccination and SARS-CoV-2 variants. Only in-frame clones appear in the TCRdb table, and some are missing; sequencing was by immunoSEQ multiplex PCR. This sample has approximately 90,000 clones, with approximately 82% found just once. V shed 5 bases and J 5 bases; nucleotides not matched to a gene: 5. Per the germline V gene, CDR1 is SGHTA and CDR2 is FQGTGA. The CDR3 sequence is 14 residues long. V usage is TRBV7-3 and J usage is TRBJ2-1; TRBD1 aligns across 8 bases. This sample comprised peripheral blood, obtained after recovery from COVID-19. This receptor was identified in a human donor who had recovered from COVID-19. CDR3: CASSPGTGNNEQFF. CDR3 sequence (DNA): TGTGCCAGCAGCCCTGGGACAGGAAACAATGAGCAGTTCTTC.